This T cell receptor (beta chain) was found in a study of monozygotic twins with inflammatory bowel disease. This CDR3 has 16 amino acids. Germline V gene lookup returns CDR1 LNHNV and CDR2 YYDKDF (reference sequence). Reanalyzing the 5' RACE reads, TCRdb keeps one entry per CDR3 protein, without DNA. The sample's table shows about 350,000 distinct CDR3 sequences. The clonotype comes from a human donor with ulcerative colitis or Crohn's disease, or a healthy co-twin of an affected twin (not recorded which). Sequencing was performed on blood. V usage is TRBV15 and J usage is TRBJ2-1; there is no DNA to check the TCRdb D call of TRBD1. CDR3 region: CATSRRRGQGHNEQFF.